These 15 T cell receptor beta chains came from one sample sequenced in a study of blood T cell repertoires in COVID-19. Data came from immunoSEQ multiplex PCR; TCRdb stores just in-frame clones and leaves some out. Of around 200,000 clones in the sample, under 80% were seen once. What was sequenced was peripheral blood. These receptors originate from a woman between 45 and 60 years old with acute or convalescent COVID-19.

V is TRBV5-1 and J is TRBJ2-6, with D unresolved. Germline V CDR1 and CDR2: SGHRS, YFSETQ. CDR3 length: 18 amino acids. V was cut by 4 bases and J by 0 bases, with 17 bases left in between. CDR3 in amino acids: CASSPRTYISSGANVLTF. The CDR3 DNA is TGCGCCAGCAGCCCTCGAACGTATATCAGCTCTGGGGCCAACGTCCTGACTTTC. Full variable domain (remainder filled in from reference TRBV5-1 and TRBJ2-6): KAGVTQTPRYLIKTRGQQVTLSCSPISGHRSVSWYQQTPGQGLQFLFEYFSETQRNKGNFPGRFSGRQFSNSRSEMNVSTLELGDSALYLCASSPRTYISSGANVLTFGAGSRLTVL.

CDR3 loop: CASSLRQGARGQPQHF. CDR3 in DNA: TGTGCCAGTAGTTTACGACAGGGGGCGCGGGGTCAGCCCCAGCATTTT. The chain uses TRBV19 and TRBJ1-5; 10 bases align to TRBD1. Trimming took 5 bases from V and 6 from J; bases not matched to a gene: 10. Germline V gives CDR1 LNHDA, CDR2 SQIVND (reference sequence). This CDR3 has 16 amino acids.

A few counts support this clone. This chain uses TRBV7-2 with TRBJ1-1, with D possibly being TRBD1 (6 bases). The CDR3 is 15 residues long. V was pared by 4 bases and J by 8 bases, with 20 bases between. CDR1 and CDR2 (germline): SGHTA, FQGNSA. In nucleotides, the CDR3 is TGTGCCAGCAGCTCGGCCTGGACAGAACCCACCGAAGCTTTCTTT. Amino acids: CASSSAWTEPTEAFF.

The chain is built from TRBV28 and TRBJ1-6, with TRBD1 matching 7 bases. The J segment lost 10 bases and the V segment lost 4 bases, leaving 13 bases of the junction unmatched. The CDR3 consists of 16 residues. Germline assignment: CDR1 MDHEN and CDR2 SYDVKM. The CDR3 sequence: CASSSWRGTALSPLHF. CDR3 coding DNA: TGTGCCAGCAGTTCTTGGCGCGGGACAGCATTGTCACCCCTCCACTTT.

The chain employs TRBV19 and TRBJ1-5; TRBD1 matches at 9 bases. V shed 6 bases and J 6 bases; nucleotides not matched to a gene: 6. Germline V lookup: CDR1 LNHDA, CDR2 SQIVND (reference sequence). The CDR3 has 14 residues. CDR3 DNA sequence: TGTGCCAGTAGCCCGACAGGGGGAAGTCAGCCCCAGCATTTT. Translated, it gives CASSPTGGSQPQHF.

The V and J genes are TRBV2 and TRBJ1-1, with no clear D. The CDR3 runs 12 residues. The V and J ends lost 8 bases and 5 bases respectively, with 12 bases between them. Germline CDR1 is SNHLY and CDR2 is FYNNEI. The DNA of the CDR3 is TGTGCCAGCTACCGAGGAAGGACTGAAGCTTTCTTT. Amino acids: CASYRGRTEAFF.

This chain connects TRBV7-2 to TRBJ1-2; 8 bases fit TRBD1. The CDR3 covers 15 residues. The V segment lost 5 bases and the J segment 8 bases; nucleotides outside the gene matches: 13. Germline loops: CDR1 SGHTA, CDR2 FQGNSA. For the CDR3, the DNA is TGTGCCAGCAGCCCCGGGACAGGCCCACTATACGGCTACACCTTC. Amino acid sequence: CASSPGTGPLYGYTF.

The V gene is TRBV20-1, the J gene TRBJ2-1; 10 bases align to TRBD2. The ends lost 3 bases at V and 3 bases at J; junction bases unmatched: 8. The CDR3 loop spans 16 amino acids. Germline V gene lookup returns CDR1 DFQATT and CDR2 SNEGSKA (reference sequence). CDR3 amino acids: CSASGRRTSGYNEQFF. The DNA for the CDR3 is TGCAGTGCTAGTGGGCGACGGACTAGCGGCTACAATGAGCAGTTCTTC.

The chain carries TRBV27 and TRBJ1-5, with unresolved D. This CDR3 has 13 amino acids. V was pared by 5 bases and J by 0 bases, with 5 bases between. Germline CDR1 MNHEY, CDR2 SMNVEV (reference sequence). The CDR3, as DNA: TGTGCCAGCAGTGCGTATAGCAATCAGCCCCAGCATTTT. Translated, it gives CASSAYSNQPQHF.

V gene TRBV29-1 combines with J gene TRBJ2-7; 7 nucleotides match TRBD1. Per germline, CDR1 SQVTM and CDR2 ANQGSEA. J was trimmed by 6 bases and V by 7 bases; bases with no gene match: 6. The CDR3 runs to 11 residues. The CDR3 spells CSARQGPEQYF. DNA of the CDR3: TGCAGCGCCCGACAGGGACCCGAGCAGTACTTC.

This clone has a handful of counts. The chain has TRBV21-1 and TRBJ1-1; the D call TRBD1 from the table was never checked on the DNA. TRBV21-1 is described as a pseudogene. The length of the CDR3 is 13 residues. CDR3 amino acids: CASSRTDASEAFF. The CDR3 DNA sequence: TGTGCCAGCAGCAGGACAGACGCCTCTGAAGCTTTCTTT.

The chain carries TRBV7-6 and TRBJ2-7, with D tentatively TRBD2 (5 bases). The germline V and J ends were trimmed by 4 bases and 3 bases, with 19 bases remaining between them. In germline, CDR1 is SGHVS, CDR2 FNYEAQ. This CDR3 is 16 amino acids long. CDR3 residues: CASSSSPPGFDYEQYF. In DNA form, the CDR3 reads TGTGCCAGCAGCTCTTCTCCACCGGGATTTGACTACGAGCAGTACTTC.

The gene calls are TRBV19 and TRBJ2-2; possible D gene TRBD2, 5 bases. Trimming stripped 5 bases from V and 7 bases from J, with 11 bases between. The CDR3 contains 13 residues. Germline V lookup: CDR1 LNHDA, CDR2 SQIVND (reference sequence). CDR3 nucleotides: TGTGCCAGTAGTGGGAGACGCAGCGGGGAGCTGTTTTTT. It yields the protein CASSGRRSGELFF.

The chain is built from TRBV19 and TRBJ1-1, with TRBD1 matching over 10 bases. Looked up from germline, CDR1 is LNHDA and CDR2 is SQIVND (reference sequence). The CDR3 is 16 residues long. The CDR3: CASDRAGTGANTEAFF. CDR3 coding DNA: TGTGCTTCTGATAGAGCCGGGACAGGGGCGAACACTGAAGCTTTCTTT. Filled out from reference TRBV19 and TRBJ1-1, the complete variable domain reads DGGITQSPKYLFRKEGQNVTLSCEQNLNHDAMYWYRQDPGQGLRLIYYSQIVNDFQKGDIAEGYSVSREKKESFPLTVTSAQKNPTAFYLCASDRAGTGANTEAFFGQGTRLTVV.

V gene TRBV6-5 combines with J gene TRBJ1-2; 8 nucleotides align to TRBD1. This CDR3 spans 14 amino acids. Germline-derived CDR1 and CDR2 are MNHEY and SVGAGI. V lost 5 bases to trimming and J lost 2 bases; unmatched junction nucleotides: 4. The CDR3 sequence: CASSLGQGNYGYTF. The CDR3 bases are TGTGCCAGCAGTCTAGGACAGGGCAACTATGGCTACACCTTC.